The 5 T cell receptor beta chains below were found in one sample sequenced in a study of technical replicates of blood from several donors. Clones were read by immunoSEQ multiplex PCR, and TCRdb kept only the in-frame ones, dropping some. The sample shows more than 90,000 clones, around 95% of them seen only once. The sequenced sample was T cells isolated from PBMCs. The source of these receptors is a human donor in good health.

The chain combines TRBV28 with TRBJ2-1; 9 positions agree with TRBD2. CDR1 and CDR2 (germline): MDHEN, SYDVKM. CDR3 length: 16 residues. V shed 4 bases and J 12 bases; nucleotides not matched to a gene: 16. CDR3 region: CASSSSGEKRGRSQFF. CDR3 DNA sequence: TGTGCCAGCAGTTCTAGCGGGGAAAAACGGGGGCGGTCGCAGTTCTTC.

The rearrangement uses TRBV2 and TRBJ1-1; D gene ambiguous. The length of the CDR3 is 13 residues. V lost 6 bases, J lost 0 bases, and 8 bases lay in between. Germline V gene data show CDR1 as SNHLY and CDR2 as FYNNEI. The CDR3 is CASRPDLNTEAFF. In DNA, the CDR3 is TGTGCCAGCAGGCCCGACTTGAACACTGAAGCTTTCTTT.

This rearrangement joins TRBV18 to TRBJ1-1; 11 bases are shared with TRBD1. This CDR3 has 16 residues. The germline CDR1 and CDR2 sequences are KGHSH and LQKENI. With V trimmed by 1 base and J by 4 bases, 5 bases remained unmatched. The CDR3 loop reads CASSPRRTGGVTEAFF. CDR3 nucleotides: TGTGCCAGCTCACCACGACGGACAGGGGGCGTCACTGAAGCTTTCTTT.

The gene calls are TRBV30 and TRBJ2-5, with D possibly matching TRBD1 (5 bases). Germline V lookup: CDR1 GTSNPN, CDR2 SVGIG (reference sequence). This CDR3 comprises 11 residues. The germline V and J ends were trimmed by 4 bases and 5 bases, with 8 bases remaining between them. The CDR3 loop is CAWTSGETQYF. CDR3 bases: TGTGCCTGGACTTCAGGGGAGACCCAGTACTTC.

The chain is built from TRBV4-1 and TRBJ1-1; tentative D call: TRBD1 (6 bases). With 4 bases removed from V and 2 bases from J, the gap between germline ends came to 11 bases. CDR3 length: 14 amino acids. Germline V gene lookup returns CDR1 MGHRA and CDR2 YSYEKL. CDR3 bases: TGCGCCAGCAGCCGGCAGGGGCGAAACACTGAAGCTTTCTTT. Translation gives CASSRQGRNTEAFF.